These 5 T cell receptor beta chains were all obtained from the same sample, sequenced in a study of blood T cell repertoires in COVID-19. Generated by immunoSEQ multiplex PCR, the TCRdb table keeps only in-frame clones and is missing some. The sample carries around 10,000 clones, around 89% recorded once. The sequenced material came from peripheral blood. The source of these receptors is a human donor in a cohort sampled during active COVID-19.

CDR3 coding DNA: TGTGCCAGTAGACTAGCGGGGGAGACCCAGTACTTC. Residues: CASRLAGETQYF. This chain uses TRBV19 with TRBJ2-5, with 10 bases fitting TRBD2. Looked up from germline, CDR1 is LNHDA and CDR2 is SQIVND (reference sequence). V lost 6 bases, J lost 5 bases, and 0 bases stayed unmatched. This CDR3 region has 12 residues.

This chain connects TRBV7-2 to TRBJ2-1; 11 bases fit TRBD2. The CDR3 is 14 residues long. CDR1 is SGHTA, CDR2 FQGNSA, per germline. Trimming cost V 5 bases and J 9 bases; bases outside gene matches: 6. CDR3 bases: TGTGCCAGCAGCGTTAGCGGGGGGGAGGGTGAGCAGTTCTTC. Its translation: CASSVSGGEGEQFF.

The rearrangement uses TRBV6-5 and TRBJ2-3, with D perhaps matching TRBD1 (8 bases). CDR3 size: 15 residues. Germline CDR1 MNHEY, CDR2 SVGAGI. V shed 2 bases and J shed 5 bases, with 14 bases lying between them. CDR3 in amino acids: CASSYGQGGGDTQYF. The CDR3 DNA is TGTGCCAGCAGTTACGGACAGGGAGGGGGAGATACGCAGTATTTT.

The chain combines TRBV18 with TRBJ2-7; 8 nucleotides agree with TRBD2. The CDR3 has 14 amino acids. Germline V gives CDR1 KGHSH, CDR2 LQKENI. V trimming: 3 bases; J trimming: 5 bases; junction bases outside the gene matches: 6. The CDR3: CASSPGGGRHEQYF. The CDR3 DNA sequence: TGTGCCAGCTCACCGGGCGGGGGGAGGCACGAGCAGTACTTC. Full variable domain (rest looked up from reference TRBV18 and TRBJ2-7): NAGVMQNPRHLVRRRGQEARLRCSPMKGHSHVYWYRQLPEEGLKFMVYLQKENIIDESGMPKERFSAEFPKEGPSILRIQQVVRGDSAAYFCASSPGGGRHEQYFGPGTRLTVT.

This clone has only a few counts. The V call is TRBV5-1, the J call TRBJ2-2; 9 bases map to TRBD1. Germline V gives CDR1 SGHRS, CDR2 YFSETQ. The V gene end was trimmed by 4 bases and the J gene end by 7 bases; junction bases not matched to a gene: 8. The CDR3 loop spans 15 amino acids. This CDR3 is CASSAGQGIGGELFF. CDR3 bases: TGCGCCAGCAGCGCGGGACAGGGAATCGGCGGGGAGCTGTTTTTT.